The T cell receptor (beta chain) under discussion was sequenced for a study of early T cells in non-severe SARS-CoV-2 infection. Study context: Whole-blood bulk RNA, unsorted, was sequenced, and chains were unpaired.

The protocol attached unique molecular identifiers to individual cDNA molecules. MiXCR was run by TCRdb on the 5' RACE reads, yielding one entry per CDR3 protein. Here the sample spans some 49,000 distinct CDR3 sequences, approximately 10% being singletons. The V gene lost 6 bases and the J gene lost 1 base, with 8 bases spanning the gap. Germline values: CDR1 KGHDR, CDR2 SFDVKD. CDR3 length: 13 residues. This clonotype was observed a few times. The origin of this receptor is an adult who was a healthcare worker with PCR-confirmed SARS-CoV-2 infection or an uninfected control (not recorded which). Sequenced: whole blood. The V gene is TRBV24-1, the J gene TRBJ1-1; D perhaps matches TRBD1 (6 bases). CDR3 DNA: TGTGCCACCAGTAGGGGACAGAACACTGAAGCTTTCTTT. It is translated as CATSRGQNTEAFF.